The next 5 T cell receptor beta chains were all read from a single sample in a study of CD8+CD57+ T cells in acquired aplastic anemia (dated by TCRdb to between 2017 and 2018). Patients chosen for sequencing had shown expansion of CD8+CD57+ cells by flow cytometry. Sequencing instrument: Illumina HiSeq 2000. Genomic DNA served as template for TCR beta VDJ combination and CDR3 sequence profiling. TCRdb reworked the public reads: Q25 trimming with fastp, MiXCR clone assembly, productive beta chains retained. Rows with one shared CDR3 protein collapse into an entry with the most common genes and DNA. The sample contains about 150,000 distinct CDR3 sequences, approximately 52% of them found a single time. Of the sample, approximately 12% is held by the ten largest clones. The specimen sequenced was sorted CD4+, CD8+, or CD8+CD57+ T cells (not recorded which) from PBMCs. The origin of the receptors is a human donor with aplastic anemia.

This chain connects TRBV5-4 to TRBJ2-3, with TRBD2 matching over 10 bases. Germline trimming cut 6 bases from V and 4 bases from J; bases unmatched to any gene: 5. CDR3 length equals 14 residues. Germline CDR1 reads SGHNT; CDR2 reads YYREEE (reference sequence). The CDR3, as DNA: TGTGCCAGCACCGGAGCGGGGGGGCCAGATACGCAGTATTTT. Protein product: CASTGAGGPDTQYF.

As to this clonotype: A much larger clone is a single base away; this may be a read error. CDR3 loop: CAIRHDRGTEAFF. As DNA, the CDR3 is TGTGCCATCAGACACGACAGGGGGACTGAAGCTTTCTTT. V and J are TRBV10-3 and TRBJ1-1; the match to TRBD1 covers 9 bases. Germline V gives CDR1 ENHRY, CDR2 SYGVKD. CDR3 length: 13 amino acids. The V gene end was trimmed by 6 bases and the J gene end by 5 bases; junction bases not matched to a gene: 4.

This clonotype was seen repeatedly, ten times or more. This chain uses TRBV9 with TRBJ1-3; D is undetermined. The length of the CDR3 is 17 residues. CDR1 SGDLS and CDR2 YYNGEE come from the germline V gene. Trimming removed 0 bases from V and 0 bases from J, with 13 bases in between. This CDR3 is CASSVGGSFYSGNTIYF. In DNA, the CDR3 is TGTGCCAGCAGCGTAGGTGGCAGCTTTTACTCTGGAAACACCATATATTTT.

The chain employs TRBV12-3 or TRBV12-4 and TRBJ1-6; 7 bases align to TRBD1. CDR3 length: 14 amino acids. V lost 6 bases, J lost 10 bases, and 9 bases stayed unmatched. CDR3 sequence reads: CASSLDRARSPLHF. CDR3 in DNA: TGTGCCAGCAGCCTCGACAGGGCAAGGTCACCCCTCCACTTT.

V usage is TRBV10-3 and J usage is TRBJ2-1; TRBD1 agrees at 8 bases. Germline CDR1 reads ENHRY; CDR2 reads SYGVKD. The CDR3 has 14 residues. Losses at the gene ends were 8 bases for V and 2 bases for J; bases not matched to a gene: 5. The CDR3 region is CAISDREPYNEQFF. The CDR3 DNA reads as TGTGCCATCTCGGACAGGGAACCCTACAATGAGCAGTTCTTC.